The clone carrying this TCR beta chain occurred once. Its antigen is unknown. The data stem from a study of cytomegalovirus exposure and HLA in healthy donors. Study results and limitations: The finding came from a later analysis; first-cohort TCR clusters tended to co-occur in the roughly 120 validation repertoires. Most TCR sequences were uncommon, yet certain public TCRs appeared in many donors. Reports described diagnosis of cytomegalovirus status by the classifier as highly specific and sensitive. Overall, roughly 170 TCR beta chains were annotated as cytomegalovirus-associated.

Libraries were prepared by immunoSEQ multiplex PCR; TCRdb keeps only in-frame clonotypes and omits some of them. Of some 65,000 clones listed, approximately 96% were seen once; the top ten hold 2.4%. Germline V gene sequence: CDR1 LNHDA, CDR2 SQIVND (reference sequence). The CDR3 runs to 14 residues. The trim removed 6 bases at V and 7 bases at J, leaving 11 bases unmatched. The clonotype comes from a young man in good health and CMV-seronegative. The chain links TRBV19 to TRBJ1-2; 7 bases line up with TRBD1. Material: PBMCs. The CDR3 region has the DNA TGTGCCAGTAGAGAGAGCAGGGACAGCCCTGGCTACACCTTC. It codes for CASRESRDSPGYTF.